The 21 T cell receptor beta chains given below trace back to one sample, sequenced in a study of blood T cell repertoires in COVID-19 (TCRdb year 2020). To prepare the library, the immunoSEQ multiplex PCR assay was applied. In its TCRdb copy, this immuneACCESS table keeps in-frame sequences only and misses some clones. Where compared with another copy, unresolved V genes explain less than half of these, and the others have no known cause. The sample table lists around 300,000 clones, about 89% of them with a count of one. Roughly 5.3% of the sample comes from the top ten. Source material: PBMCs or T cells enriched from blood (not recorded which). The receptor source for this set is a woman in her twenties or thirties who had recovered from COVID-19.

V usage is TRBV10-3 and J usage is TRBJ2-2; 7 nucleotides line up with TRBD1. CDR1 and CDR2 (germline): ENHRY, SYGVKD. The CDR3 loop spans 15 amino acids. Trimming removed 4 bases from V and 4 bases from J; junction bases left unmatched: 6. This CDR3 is CAISGGQPPTGELFF. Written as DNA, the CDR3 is TGTGCCATCAGTGGGGGACAGCCCCCCACCGGGGAGCTGTTTTTT.

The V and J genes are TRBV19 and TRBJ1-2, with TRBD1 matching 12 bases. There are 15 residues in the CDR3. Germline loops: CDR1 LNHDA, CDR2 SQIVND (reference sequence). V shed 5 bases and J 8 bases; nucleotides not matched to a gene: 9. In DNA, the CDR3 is TGTGCCAGTAGTTTCGGGACAGGGGGCGTGAAGGGCTACACCTTC. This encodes CASSFGTGGVKGYTF.

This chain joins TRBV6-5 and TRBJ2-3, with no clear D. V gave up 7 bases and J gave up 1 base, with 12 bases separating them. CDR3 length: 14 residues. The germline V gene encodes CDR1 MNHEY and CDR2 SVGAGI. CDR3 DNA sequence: TGTGCCAGCAATAGATACGGAGGCACAGATACGCAGTATTTT. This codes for CASNRYGGTDTQYF.

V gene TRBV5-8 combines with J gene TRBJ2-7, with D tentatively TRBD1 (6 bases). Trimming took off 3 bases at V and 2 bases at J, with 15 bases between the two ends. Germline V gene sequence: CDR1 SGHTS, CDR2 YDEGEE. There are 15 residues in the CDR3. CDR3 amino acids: CASSSPARTAYEQYF. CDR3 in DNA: TGTGCCAGCAGCTCCCCTGCGAGGACAGCCTACGAGCAGTACTTC.

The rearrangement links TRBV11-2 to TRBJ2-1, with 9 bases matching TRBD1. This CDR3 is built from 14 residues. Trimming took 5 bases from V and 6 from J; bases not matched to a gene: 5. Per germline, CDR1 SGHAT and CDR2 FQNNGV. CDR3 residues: CASSRDRAGNEQFF. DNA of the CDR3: TGTGCCAGCAGCCGGGACAGGGCGGGCAATGAGCAGTTCTTC.

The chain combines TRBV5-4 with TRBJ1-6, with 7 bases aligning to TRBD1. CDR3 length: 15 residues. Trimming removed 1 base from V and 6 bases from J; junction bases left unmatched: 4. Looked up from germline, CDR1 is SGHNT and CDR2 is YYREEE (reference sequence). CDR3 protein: CASSLTGQFNSPLHF. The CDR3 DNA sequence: TGTGCCAGCAGCTTGACGGGACAGTTTAATTCACCCCTCCACTTT.

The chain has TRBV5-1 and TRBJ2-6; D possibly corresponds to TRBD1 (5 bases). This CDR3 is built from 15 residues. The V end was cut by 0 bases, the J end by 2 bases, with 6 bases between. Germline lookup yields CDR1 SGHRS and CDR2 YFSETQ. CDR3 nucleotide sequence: TGCGCCAGCAGCTTGGTAGGGGCTGGGGCCAACGTCCTGACTTTC. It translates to CASSLVGAGANVLTF.

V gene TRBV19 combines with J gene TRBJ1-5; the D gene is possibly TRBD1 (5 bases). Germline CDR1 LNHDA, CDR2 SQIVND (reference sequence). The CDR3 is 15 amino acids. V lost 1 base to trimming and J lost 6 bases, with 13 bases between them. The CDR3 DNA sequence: TGTGCCAGTAGTATAGGAGGTCAGGGCTCTCAGCCCCAGCATTTT. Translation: CASSIGGQGSQPQHF. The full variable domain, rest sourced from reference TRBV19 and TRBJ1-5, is DGGITQSPKYLFRKEGQNVTLSCEQNLNHDAMYWYRQDPGQGLRLIYYSQIVNDFQKGDIAEGYSVSREKKESFPLTVTSAQKNPTAFYLCASSIGGQGSQPQHFGDGTRLSIL.

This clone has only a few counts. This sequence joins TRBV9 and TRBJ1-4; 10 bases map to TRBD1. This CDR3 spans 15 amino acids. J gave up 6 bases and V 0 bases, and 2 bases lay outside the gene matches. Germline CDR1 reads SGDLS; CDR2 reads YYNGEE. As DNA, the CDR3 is TGTGCCAGCAGCGTAGTAGGGACAGGGGATGAAAAACTGTTTTTT. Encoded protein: CASSVVGTGDEKLFF.

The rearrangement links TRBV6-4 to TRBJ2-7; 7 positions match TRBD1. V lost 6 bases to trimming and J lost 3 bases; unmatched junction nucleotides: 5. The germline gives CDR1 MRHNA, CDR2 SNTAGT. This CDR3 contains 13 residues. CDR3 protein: CASRGQQSYEQYF. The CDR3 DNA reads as TGTGCCAGCAGGGGACAGCAAAGCTACGAGCAGTACTTC.

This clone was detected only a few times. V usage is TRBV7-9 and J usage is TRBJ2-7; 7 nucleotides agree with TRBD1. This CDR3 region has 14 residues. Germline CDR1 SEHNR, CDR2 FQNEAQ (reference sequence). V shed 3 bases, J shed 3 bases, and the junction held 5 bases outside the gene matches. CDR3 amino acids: CASSLGTVRYEQYF. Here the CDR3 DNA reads TGTGCCAGCAGCTTGGGGACAGTTCGCTACGAGCAGTACTTC.

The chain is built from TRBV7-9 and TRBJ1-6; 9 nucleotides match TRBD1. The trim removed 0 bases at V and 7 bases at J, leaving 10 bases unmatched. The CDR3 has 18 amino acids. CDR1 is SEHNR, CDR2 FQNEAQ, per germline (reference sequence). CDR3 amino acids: CASSLAKGQGFRNSPLHF. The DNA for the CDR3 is TGTGCCAGCAGCTTAGCTAAGGGACAGGGATTCAGAAATTCACCCCTCCACTTT.

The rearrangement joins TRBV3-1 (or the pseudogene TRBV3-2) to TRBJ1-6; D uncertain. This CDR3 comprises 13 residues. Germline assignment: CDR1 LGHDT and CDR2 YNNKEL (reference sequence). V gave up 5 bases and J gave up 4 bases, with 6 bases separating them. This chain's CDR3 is CASSGQYNSPLHF. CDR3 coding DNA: TGTGCCAGCAGCGGGCAGTATAATTCACCCCTCCACTTT.

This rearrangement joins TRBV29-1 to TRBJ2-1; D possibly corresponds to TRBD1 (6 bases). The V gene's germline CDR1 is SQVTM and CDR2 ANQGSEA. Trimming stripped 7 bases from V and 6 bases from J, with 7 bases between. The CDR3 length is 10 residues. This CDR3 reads CSARGNEQFF. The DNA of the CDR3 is TGCAGCGCCAGGGGCAATGAGCAGTTCTTC.

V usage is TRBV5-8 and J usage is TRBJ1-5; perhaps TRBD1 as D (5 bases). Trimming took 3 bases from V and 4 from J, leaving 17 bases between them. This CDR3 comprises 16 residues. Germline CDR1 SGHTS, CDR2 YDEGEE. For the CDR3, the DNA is TGTGCCAGCAGCTACGACCTCACAGGCTTGAATCAGCCCCAGCATTTT. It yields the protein CASSYDLTGLNQPQHF.

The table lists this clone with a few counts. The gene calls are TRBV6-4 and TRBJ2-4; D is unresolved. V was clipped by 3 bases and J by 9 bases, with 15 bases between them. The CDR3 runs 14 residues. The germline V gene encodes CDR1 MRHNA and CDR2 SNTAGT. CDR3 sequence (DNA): TGTGCCAGCAGTGAATCCGCTGAGGCGCCCATTCAGTACTTC. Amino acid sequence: CASSESAEAPIQYF.

The CDR3 reads CASSLRAGDLTGELFF. Written as DNA, the CDR3 is TGTGCCAGCAGCTTAAGGGCAGGGGATTTGACCGGGGAGCTGTTTTTT. This rearrangement joins TRBV7-9 to TRBJ2-2, with a possible D match to TRBD1 (6 bases). The V and J ends lost 2 bases and 5 bases respectively, with 15 bases between them. The CDR3 loop spans 16 amino acids. Per the germline V gene, CDR1 is SEHNR and CDR2 is FQNEAQ (reference sequence).

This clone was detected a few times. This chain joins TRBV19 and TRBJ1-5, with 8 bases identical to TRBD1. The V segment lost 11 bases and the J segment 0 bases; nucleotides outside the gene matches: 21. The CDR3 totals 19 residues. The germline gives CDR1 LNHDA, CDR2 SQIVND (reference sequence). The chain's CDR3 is CAVLLEGPTGVGSNQPQHF. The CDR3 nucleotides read TGTGCCGTCTTGCTCGAAGGTCCGACAGGGGTTGGTAGCAATCAGCCCCAGCATTTT.

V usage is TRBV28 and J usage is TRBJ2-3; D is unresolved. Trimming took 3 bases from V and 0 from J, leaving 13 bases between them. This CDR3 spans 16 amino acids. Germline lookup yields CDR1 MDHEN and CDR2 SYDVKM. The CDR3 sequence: CASSFGLYLSTDTQYF. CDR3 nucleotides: TGTGCCAGCAGTTTTGGTCTCTATCTTAGCACAGATACGCAGTATTTT.

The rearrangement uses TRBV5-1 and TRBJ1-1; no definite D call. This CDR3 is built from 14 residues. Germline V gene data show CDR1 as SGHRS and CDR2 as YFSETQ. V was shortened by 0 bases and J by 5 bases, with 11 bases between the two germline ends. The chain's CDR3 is CASSLGHDGTEAFF. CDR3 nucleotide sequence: TGCGCCAGCAGCTTGGGTCACGACGGGACTGAAGCTTTCTTT.

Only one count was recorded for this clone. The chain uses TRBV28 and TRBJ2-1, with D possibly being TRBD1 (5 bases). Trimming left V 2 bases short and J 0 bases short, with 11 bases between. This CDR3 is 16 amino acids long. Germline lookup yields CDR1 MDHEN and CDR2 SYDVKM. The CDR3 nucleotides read TGTGCCAGCAGTTTAACCCCAGGGAACTCCTACAATGAGCAGTTCTTC. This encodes CASSLTPGNSYNEQFF.